This TCR beta chain comes out of a study of regulatory T cells in long-lasting Graves disease. Construction of the TCR beta libraries employed iRepertoire HTBI primers in conjunction with Arm-PCR of CDR3 regions. TCRdb redid the calling of the multiplex PCR reads with MiXCR, one entry per CDR3 protein. The sample has 420,000 or so distinct CDR3 sequences, around 17% seen once; the top ten hold about a quarter. This clonotype appeared many times. Time point meaning: newly diagnosed GD, antithyroid drugs for less than 3 months. Extracted PBMC RNA gave rise to the TCR library. The CDR3 is 15 residues long. Germline V CDR1 and CDR2: MDHEN, SYDVKM. Trimming pared 6 bases from V and 7 bases from J, leaving 19 bases between. The same data also contributed to another study, on T cells in Graves' hyperthyroidism and ophthalmopathy. According to that study: During a first-round RT-PCR of the TCR CDR3, the HTBI primer set was used.

Source: peripheral blood mononuclear cells (PBMCs), taken at new diagnosis, from a patient treated with antithyroid drugs. This TCR was sampled from a woman aged 18-35 years with Graves disease. This chain joins TRBV28 and TRBJ2-1; tentatively, D is TRBD2 (6 bases). CDR3: CASRTGGISLNEQFF. DNA for the CDR3: TGTGCCAGCAGGACCGGAGGGATAAGTTTAAATGAGCAGTTCTTC.